This is a list of T cell receptor beta chains from one sample in a study of blood T cell repertoires in COVID-19. The assay was immunoSEQ multiplex PCR, and TCRdb's table has in-frame clones only and misses some. Here the sample spans over 100,000 clones, roughly nine tenths being singletons. The sample was peripheral blood. All receptors derive from a man between 35 and 55 years old with acute or convalescent COVID-19. Both conserved end residues are part of each CDR3. Fields, in order: J gene, D gene, clone size, V gene, CDR3 protein, CDR3 DNA. D genes are given only for firm matches. Clone size, where shown, is once, few, many, or a class for clones that have expanded.

>TRBJ2-3|TRBD2|NA|TRBV14
CASSPGLAGFPGDTQYF
TGTGCCAGCAGCCCGGGACTAGCGGGTTTTCCAGGAGATACGCAGTATTTT
>TRBJ2-1|NA|NA|TRBV13
CASSLGQRDEQFF
TGTGCCAGCAGCTTGGGACAACGGGATGAGCAGTTCTTC
>TRBJ2-7|NA|NA|TRBV3-1/TRBV3-2
CASRVGSASSYEQYF
TGTGCCAGCAGGGTAGGGAGTGCGAGCTCCTACGAGCAGTACTTC
>TRBJ2-7|TRBD1|NA|TRBV2
CASSLGTGLYEQYF
TGTGCCAGCAGTTTAGGGACAGGGCTCTACGAGCAGTACTTC
>TRBJ2-5|TRBD2|NA|TRBV5-1
CASSLASGIPGQETQYF
TGCGCCAGCAGCTTGGCTAGCGGGATCCCCGGCCAAGAGACCCAGTACTTC
>TRBJ1-2|TRBD1|NA|TRBV14
CASSQDRQGPWGYTF
TGTGCCAGCAGCCAAGATCGACAGGGCCCATGGGGCTACACCTTC
>TRBJ1-2|NA|few|TRBV5-6
CASSRGWTVDGYTF
TGTGCCAGCAGCCGGGGTTGGACAGTGGATGGCTACACCTTC
>TRBJ2-7|TRBD2|few|TRBV12-5
CASAALGRSNYEQYF
TGTGCTAGTGCCGCCCTCGGGAGGTCTAATTACGAGCAGTACTTC
>TRBJ2-7|TRBD2|NA|TRBV4-2
CASSQDRAGGEQYF
TGTGCCAGCAGCCAAGATCGGGCCGGGGGGGAGCAGTACTTC
>TRBJ1-1|NA|NA|TRBV10-2
CASSWAEAEAFF
TGCGCCAGCAGTTGGGCCGAAGCTGAAGCTTTCTTT
>TRBJ1-1|TRBD1|NA|TRBV6-2/TRBV6-3
CASSFRQGAIVAYPEAFF
TGTGCCAGCAGTTTCCGACAGGGGGCTATTGTAGCTTACCCCGAAGCTTTCTTT
>TRBJ1-4|TRBD1|NA|TRBV2
CASSVPGQGREKLFF
TGTGCCAGCAGTGTCCCGGGACAGGGTCGTGAAAAACTGTTTTTT
>TRBJ2-7|NA|NA|TRBV7-2
CASSPWGDGSYEQYF
TGTGCCAGCAGCCCCTGGGGAGATGGTTCCTACGAGCAGTACTTC
>TRBJ1-5|NA|NA|TRBV19
CASSTDRNQPQHF
TGTGCCAGTAGTACGGACAGAAATCAGCCCCAGCATTTT
>TRBJ2-7|TRBD2|NA|TRBV3-1/TRBV3-2
CASSQVLPLKREARLSNEQYF
TGTGCCAGCAGCCAGGTCCTTCCTTTAAAGCGGGAGGCCAGGTTGTCCAACGAGCAGTACTTC
>TRBJ2-7|NA|NA|TRBV11-3
CASSRGGAQQYF
TGTGCCAGCTCCCGAGGGGGGGCTCAGCAGTACTTC
>TRBJ1-5|TRBD1|NA|TRBV6-5
CASDGTGPNQPQHF
TGTGCCAGCGATGGGACAGGGCCCAATCAGCCCCAGCATTTT
>TRBJ1-1|NA|NA|TRBV3-1/TRBV3-2
CASSQVDLNTEAFF
TGTGCCAGCAGCCAAGTAGATTTGAACACTGAAGCTTTCTTT
>TRBJ2-1|NA|NA|TRBV11-2
CASSLEARQVEYNEQFF
TGTGCCAGCAGCTTAGAGGCGAGACAGGTCGAGTACAATGAGCAGTTCTTC
>TRBJ1-5|NA|NA|TRBV2
CASSEGAEGTRQPQHF
TGTGCCAGCAGTGAAGGGGCAGAGGGCACGCGGCAGCCCCAGCATTTT
>TRBJ1-2|NA|NA|TRBV27
CASRDSSNYGYTF
TGTGCCAGCAGGGACAGTTCTAACTATGGCTACACCTTC
>TRBJ1-4|TRBD1|NA|TRBV19
CASSGDRSGNEKLFF
TGTGCCAGTAGTGGGGACAGGTCGGGTAATGAAAAACTGTTTTTT
>TRBJ1-1|NA|few|TRBV11-2
CASSFPRGLAAQGAFF
TGTGCCAGCAGCTTCCCCCGGGGGTTGGCCGCCCAGGGAGCTTTCTTT
>TRBJ1-2|TRBD1|few|TRBV19
CASSGPGQGANYGYTF
TGTGCCAGTAGTGGTCCGGGACAGGGAGCTAACTATGGCTACACCTTC
>TRBJ1-1|TRBD1|once|TRBV12-3/TRBV12-4
CASRDRVEAFF
TGTGCCAGCAGAGACAGGGTGGAAGCTTTCTTT
>TRBJ2-7|TRBD1|NA|TRBV19
CASSMGDRPREQYF
TGTGCCAGTAGTATGGGGGACAGGCCGCGGGAGCAGTACTTC
>TRBJ1-1|NA|NA|TRBV6-5
CASSYVSARGTEAFF
TGTGCCAGCAGTTATGTGTCAGCCAGGGGCACTGAAGCTTTCTTT
>TRBJ1-2|NA|once|TRBV12-5
CASGSNYGYTF
TGTGCTAGTGGTTCGAACTATGGCTACACCTTC
>TRBJ1-2|TRBD1|NA|TRBV3-1/TRBV3-2
CASSQAWRYLSDRSFYGYTF
TGTGCCAGCAGCCAAGCATGGCGGTATCTTTCGGACAGGTCTTTCTATGGCTACACCTTC
>TRBJ2-1|TRBD1|NA|TRBV7-9
CASSLGQGIEQFF
TGTGCCAGCAGCCTGGGACAGGGAATTGAGCAGTTCTTC
>TRBJ1-5|TRBD1|NA|TRBV19
CASGSGTGQPQHF
TGTGCCAGTGGATCAGGGACAGGCCAGCCCCAGCATTTT
>TRBJ1-5|NA|few|TRBV6-2/TRBV6-3
CASSYGGNTGRGPQHF
TGTGCCAGCAGTTACGGGGGAAACACGGGGCGGGGTCCCCAGCATTTT
>TRBJ1-2|NA|NA|TRBV29-1
CSVGSGYGYTF
TGCAGCGTTGGATCAGGGTATGGCTACACCTTC
>TRBJ1-1|NA|NA|TRBV5-1
CASSLASESQGNTEAFF
TGCGCCAGCAGCTTGGCCTCGGAGAGTCAGGGGAACACTGAAGCTTTCTTT
>TRBJ1-1|NA|NA|TRBV7-9
CASSLVWAENTEAFF
TGTGCCAGCAGCTTAGTCTGGGCAGAGAACACTGAAGCTTTCTTT
>TRBJ2-3|NA|NA|TRBV5-1
CASRGAGTDTQYF
TGCGCCAGCAGGGGTGCGGGCACAGATACGCAGTATTTT